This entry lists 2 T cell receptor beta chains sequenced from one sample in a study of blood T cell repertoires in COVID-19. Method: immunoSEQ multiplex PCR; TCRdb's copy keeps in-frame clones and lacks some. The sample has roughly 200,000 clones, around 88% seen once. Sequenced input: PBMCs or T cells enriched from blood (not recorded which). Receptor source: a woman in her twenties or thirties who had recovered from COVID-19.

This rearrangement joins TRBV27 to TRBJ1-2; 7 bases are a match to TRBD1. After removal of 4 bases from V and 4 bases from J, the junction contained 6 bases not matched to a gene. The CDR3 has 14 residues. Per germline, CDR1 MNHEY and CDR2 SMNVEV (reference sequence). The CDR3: CASSSGTATYGYTF. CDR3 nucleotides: TGTGCCAGCAGTTCAGGGACAGCAACCTATGGCTACACCTTC.

CDR3: CATSRDPGFYEQYF. The CDR3 DNA is TGTGCCACCAGCAGGGACCCGGGGTTCTACGAGCAGTACTTC. The chain employs TRBV15 and TRBJ2-7; perhaps TRBD2 as D (5 bases). The germline CDR1 and CDR2 sequences are LNHNV and YYDKDF (reference sequence). Deletions cut 3 bases from V and 3 bases from J, with 12 bases between. The length of the CDR3 is 14 residues.